What follows are 23 T cell receptor beta chains derived from one specimen sequenced in a study of T-cell memory formation after mild COVID-19. TCRdb processed the 5' RACE reads anew with MiXCR; each CDR3 protein has one entry. Here the sample spans about 400,000 distinct CDR3 sequences, about 16% being singletons. The specimen sequenced was PBMCs or a T cell subset sorted from them (not recorded which). The receptors were sampled from a young man who had mild COVID-19 (a few samples of this study predate the infection). Cell type and time point are not known.

This clonotype was counted a few times. The V call is TRBV27, the J call TRBJ1-1, with D perhaps TRBD1 (5 bases). Trimming removed 5 bases at V and 4 bases at J, with 11 bases between. Per germline, CDR1 MNHEY and CDR2 SMNVEV (reference sequence). The CDR3 runs 13 residues. CDR3 in amino acids: CASSLSRGTEAFF. The CDR3 coding sequence is TGTGCCAGCAGTCTCTCTAGGGGCACTGAAGCTTTCTTT.

The gene calls are TRBV5-1 and TRBJ1-6; D gene ambiguous. This CDR3 spans 12 amino acids. In germline, CDR1 is SGHRS, CDR2 YFSETQ. The V gene lost 0 bases and the J gene lost 12 bases, with 7 bases spanning the gap. DNA of the CDR3: TGCGCCAGCAGCTTGGAGGGCGTACCCCTCCACTTT. This encodes CASSLEGVPLHF. The full variable domain, rest sourced from reference TRBV5-1 and TRBJ1-6, is KAGVTQTPRYLIKTRGQQVTLSCSPISGHRSVSWYQQTPGQGLQFLFEYFSETQRNKGNFPGRFSGRQFSNSRSEMNVSTLELGDSALYLCASSLEGVPLHFGNGTRLTVT.

The table lists this clonotype with a few counts. The V call is TRBV5-1, the J call TRBJ1-2, with no clear D. The CDR3 loop spans 13 amino acids. V was pared by 1 base and J by 3 bases, with 7 bases between. Germline CDR1 is SGHRS and CDR2 is YFSETQ. CDR3 residues: CASSLFGHYGYTF. CDR3 bases: TGCGCCAGCAGCTTGTTCGGCCACTATGGCTACACCTTC.

This clonotype has more than one count but fewer than ten. This rearrangement joins TRBV7-2 to TRBJ2-5; D is unresolved. The CDR3 is made up of 16 amino acids. CDR1 is SGHTA, CDR2 FQGNSA, per germline. Trimming took off 1 base at V and 1 base at J, with 13 bases between the two ends. The CDR3 DNA reads as TGTGCCAGCAGCTTAGATCTGGGTTTGGGCCAAGAGACCCAGTACTTC. As protein: CASSLDLGLGQETQYF.

CDR3 sequence reads: CASSQDPTAGNTIYF. For the CDR3, the DNA is TGCGCCAGCAGCCAAGATCCGACGGCTGGAAACACCATATATTTT. The V gene is TRBV4-3, the J gene TRBJ1-3; D unclear. The V end was cut by 0 bases, the J end by 2 bases, with 8 bases between. This CDR3 contains 15 residues. Germline CDR1 LGHNA, CDR2 YSLEER.

The J gene is TRBJ2-4, the V gene TRBV5-1, with 10 positions matching TRBD1. CDR1 is SGHRS, CDR2 YFSETQ, per germline. Losses at the gene ends were 7 bases for V and 1 base for J; bases not matched to a gene: 5. This CDR3 has 15 amino acids. In DNA form, the CDR3 reads TGCGCCAGCGACAGGGGGCATGGGGCCAAAAACATTCAGTACTTC. Protein sequence: CASDRGHGAKNIQYF.

The J gene is TRBJ2-7, the V gene TRBV9, with a possible D match to TRBD2 (6 bases). Germline V gene sequence: CDR1 SGDLS, CDR2 YYNGEE. The CDR3 consists of 15 residues. V was cut by 3 bases and J by 3 bases, with 16 bases left in between. In DNA form, the CDR3 reads TGTGCCAGCAGCGGAGGTGCTAGCGAACACTACGAGCAGTACTTC. Its translation: CASSGGASEHYEQYF.

V and J are TRBV12-3 or TRBV12-4 and TRBJ1-3; a weak D match, TRBD1 (6 bases). This CDR3 comprises 16 residues. The ends were cut back, 6 bases at V and 9 bases at J, with 24 bases in the middle. This chain's CDR3 is CASSPPGHGSWLTIYF. The CDR3 region has the DNA TGTGCCAGCAGCCCACCGGGACACGGTTCTTGGCTCACCATATATTTT.

V usage is TRBV21-1 and J usage is TRBJ2-3; no check of the table's D call, TRBD1, against the DNA was made. TRBV21-1 is tagged as a pseudogene. This CDR3 is built from 20 residues. This chain's CDR3 is CASSTRQTDRLLSSTDTQYF. The CDR3 DNA reads TGTGCCAGCAGCACGAGACAGACCGATCGATTACTTTCTAGCACAGATACGCAGTATTTT.

The CDR3 nucleotides read TGTGCCAGCAGTTACTACGGGAGGTACTCCGGGGAGCTGTTTTTT. Translation: CASSYYGRYSGELFF. The chain has TRBV6-5 and TRBJ2-2, with 7 bases aligning to TRBD2. There are 15 residues in the CDR3. With V trimmed by 1 base and J by 6 bases, 5 bases remained unmatched. Germline CDR1 reads MNHEY; CDR2 reads SVGAGI.

J is TRBJ2-5 and V is TRBV7-8; no clear D gene. This CDR3 contains 14 residues. V was shortened by 5 bases and J by 3 bases, with 13 bases between the two germline ends. CDR1 is SGHVS and CDR2 is FQNEAQ in the germline V gene. The CDR3 loop reads CASSRDGTEETQYF. The CDR3 coding sequence is TGTGCCAGCAGCAGAGACGGTACTGAAGAGACCCAGTACTTC.

The chain recombines TRBV11-2 with TRBJ1-3; maybe TRBD1 (5 bases). CDR3 length equals 15 residues. Per the germline V gene, CDR1 is SGHAT and CDR2 is FQNNGV. Trimming took off 5 bases at V and 0 bases at J, with 11 bases between the two ends. The CDR3 is CASSHPGTSGNTIYF. The CDR3, as DNA: TGTGCCAGCAGCCACCCAGGGACCTCTGGAAACACCATATATTTT.

Many counts were recorded for this clonotype. The rearrangement uses TRBV7-9 and TRBJ2-3, with 7 bases that match TRBD1. The CDR3 loop spans 14 amino acids. Germline CDR1 SEHNR, CDR2 FQNEAQ (reference sequence). The J segment lost 0 bases and the V segment lost 8 bases, leaving 5 bases of the junction unmatched. The CDR3 sequence: CASSLDRSTDTQYF. CDR3 bases: TGTGCCAGCTCCTTGGACAGGAGCACAGATACGCAGTATTTT.

This clonotype was seen only a few times. The chain joins TRBV6-2 or TRBV6-3 to TRBJ1-5; 7 positions agree with TRBD1. J lost 7 bases, V lost 2 bases, and 5 bases had no gene match. Germline V gene lookup returns CDR1 MNHEY and CDR2 SVGEGT. This CDR3 is 14 amino acids long. CDR3 DNA sequence: TGTGCCAGCAGTTACGGGACAGAGGGACAGCCCCAGCATTTT. This codes for CASSYGTEGQPQHF.

This clonotype has only a few counts. This chain joins TRBV12-3 or TRBV12-4 and TRBJ2-3, with D maybe TRBD2 (6 bases). V was cut by 5 bases and J by 9 bases, with 18 bases left in between. This CDR3 contains 14 residues. CDR3 in amino acids: CASSQSGSKGTQYF. In DNA, the CDR3 is TGTGCCAGCAGTCAAAGCGGGTCGAAGGGCACGCAGTATTTT.

This rearrangement joins TRBV7-9 to TRBJ2-2, with 8 positions matching TRBD1. CDR1 and CDR2 (germline): SEHNR, FQNEAQ (reference sequence). This CDR3 is 15 amino acids long. The V gene end was trimmed by 5 bases and the J gene end by 4 bases; junction bases not matched to a gene: 6. DNA of the CDR3: TGTGCCAGCAGCGGACAGGGATACTTCACCGGGGAGCTGTTTTTT. It codes for CASSGQGYFTGELFF. The variable domain in full, completed from reference TRBV7-9 and TRBJ2-2, reads DTGVSQNPRHKITKRGQNVTFRCDPISEHNRLYWYRQTLGQGPEFLTYFQNEAQLEKSRLLSDRFSAERPKGSFSTLEIQRTEQGDSAMYLCASSGQGYFTGELFFGEGSRLTVL.

At least ten counts were recorded for this clonotype. As DNA, the CDR3 is TGCGCCAGCAGCCAAGTGTTGGGAGGGATCTCCTACAATGAGCAGTTCTTC. Translating it yields CASSQVLGGISYNEQFF. The chain uses TRBV4-3 and TRBJ2-1; TRBD2 matches at 7 bases. This CDR3 has 17 residues. The ends lost 1 base at V and 0 bases at J; junction bases unmatched: 6. In germline, CDR1 is LGHNA, CDR2 YSLEER.

The chain couples TRBV24-1 to TRBJ2-2; D ambiguous. Trimming took off 5 bases at V and 1 base at J, with 10 bases between the two ends. This CDR3 has 15 residues. CDR1 KGHDR and CDR2 SFDVKD come from the germline V gene. The CDR3 here is CATSAPELNTGELFF. CDR3 coding DNA: TGTGCCACCAGTGCACCGGAGCTGAACACCGGGGAGCTGTTTTTT.

This clonotype has only a few counts. This chain uses TRBV4-1 with TRBJ2-1; TRBD1 or TRBD2 may be the D gene (6 bases each). CDR3 length equals 15 residues. The germline V gene has CDR1 MGHRA and CDR2 YSYEKL. V lost 1 base and J 9 bases, leaving 16 bases between the germline ends. The DNA for the CDR3 is TGCGCCAGCAGCCAAGTTCCCGGGGGCCGGGCTGAGCAGTTCTTC. Translation: CASSQVPGGRAEQFF.

This chain connects TRBV28 to TRBJ2-7; TRBD1 might be the D (6 bases). The CDR3 contains 14 residues. Germline CDR1 is MDHEN and CDR2 is SYDVKM. The V and J ends lost 5 bases and 4 bases respectively, with 15 bases between them. The CDR3 reads CASSGWVGGYEQYV. For the CDR3, the DNA is TGTGCCAGCAGTGGCTGGGTAGGGGGATACGAGCAGTACGTC.

This clonotype was seen more than once but under ten times. The chain couples TRBV6-5 to TRBJ1-1; 8 bases align to TRBD1. The germline gives CDR1 MNHEY, CDR2 SVGAGI. The CDR3 consists of 16 residues. V gave up 6 bases and J gave up 0 bases; unmatched junction bases: 9. CDR3 protein: CASSHTGTGLNTEAFF. CDR3 nucleotide sequence: TGTGCCAGCAGCCACACCGGGACAGGCCTGAACACTGAAGCTTTCTTT.

The chain uses TRBV6-1 and TRBJ1-2; no clear D gene. Trimming cost V 2 bases and J 8 bases, with 12 bases left between them. This CDR3 is 13 amino acids long. Germline V CDR1 and CDR2: MNHNS, SASEGT. CDR3 region: CASSEQPVRGYTF. The CDR3 coding sequence is TGTGCCAGCAGTGAACAACCTGTTCGAGGCTACACCTTC.

This clonotype has just a few counts. The genes are TRBV19 and TRBJ1-5; a possible D gene is TRBD1 (5 bases). Trimming stripped 3 bases from V and 0 bases from J, with 15 bases between. CDR3 length: 17 residues. The germline V gene encodes CDR1 LNHDA and CDR2 SQIVND (reference sequence). CDR3 in DNA: TGTGCCAGTAGTATTTGGAGGGACGCCATTAGCAATCAGCCCCAGCATTTT. It codes for CASSIWRDAISNQPQHF.